This T cell receptor beta chain was recovered during a study of shared clonotypes between healthy human individuals. On this clone: Other DNA sequences in the same sample also yield this CDR3.

Selected positively for CCR7 and CD45RO-negative, naive CD8 cells excluded terminally differentiated effector memory CD45RA+ cells. Only in-frame clones appear in the TCRdb table, and some are missing; sequencing was by immunoSEQ multiplex PCR. The repertoire holds over 800,000 clones, 80% to 95% seen once, with 24% in the top ten. V was clipped by 3 bases and J by 4 bases, with 6 bases between them. The CDR3 sequence is 11 residues long. Germline assignment: CDR1 SQVTM and CDR2 ANQGSEA. The sequence was obtained from a man aged 30-40 years in good health. This chain uses TRBV29-1 with TRBJ1-2; maybe TRBD1 (5 bases). The sequenced sample consisted of naive CD8+ T cells sorted from blood. Here the CDR3 DNA reads TGCAGCGTTGACACAGGCTATGGCTACACCTTC. Amino acids: CSVDTGYGYTF. Supplemented by reference TRBV29-1 and TRBJ1-2, the full variable domain reads SAVISQKPSRDICQRGTSLTIQCQVDSQVTMMFWYRQQPGQSLTLIATANQGSEATYESGFVIDKFPISRPNLTFSTLTVSNMSPEDSSIYLCSVDTGYGYTFGSGTRLTVV.